The subject of this entry is one T cell receptor (beta chain). No antigen is known for it. The data derive from a study of a mutant IDH1 vaccine in newly diagnosed glioma. Across the study: The patients received vaccinations eight times, in weeks 1, 3, 5, 7, 11, 15, 19 and 23. Investigators started vaccination 4-6 weeks after radiotherapy alone, or with temozolomide cycles. Beforehand, treatment had been radiotherapy, temozolomide, or both; the majority received both.

Noted time point: week 11, during vaccination. Topical imiquimod accompanied each vaccine dose, which consisted of 300 ug of mutant IDH1 20-mer peptide. Sequencing was performed with immunoSEQ multiplex PCR; in TCRdb, only in-frame clones are kept and a portion is missing. The data hold some 59,000 clones, with 89% observed a single time. The material was PBMCs, obtained from a glioma patient whose treatment included an IDH1 peptide vaccine. The clonotype comes from a man in his forties or fifties with glioma.

The CDR3 DNA follows: TGTGCCAGCAGCGCCGGGACAGGGGGCTCGAGCACTGAAGCTTTCTTT. Translating gives CASSAGTGGSSTEAFF. The chain recombines TRBV5-6 with TRBJ1-1; 12 nucleotides agree with TRBD1. Germline lookup yields CDR1 SGHDT and CDR2 YYEEEE. Trimming took 4 bases from V and 4 from J; bases not matched to a gene: 8. The CDR3 totals 16 residues.